One sample yielded the 32 T cell receptor beta chains listed below, sequenced in a study of shared clonotypes between healthy human individuals. This table comes from immunoSEQ multiplex PCR, and its TCRdb copy is limited to in-frame clones, with some not included. The sample lists roughly 1,000,000 clones, roughly 74% occurring once. The sample taken for sequencing was memory CD4+ T cells from PBMCs. Documented subset: CD45RA-negative fraction. These receptors all stem from a man younger than 35 in good health. Some clones in this sample may be carry-over from other donors' samples.

Concerning this clone: A much larger clone lies one base from this, so it may be a read error. This CDR3 is also generated by other DNA sequences in the sample. The chain joins TRBV28 to TRBJ1-1; no clear D gene. The CDR3 has 11 residues. From germline, CDR1 is MDHEN and CDR2 SYDVKM. The ends were cut back, 4 bases at V and 9 bases at J, with 9 bases in the middle. The CDR3 is CASSSPDKAFF. The CDR3 coding sequence is TGTGCCAGCAGTTCTCCCGACAAAGCTTTCTTT.

The chain is built from TRBV7-9 and TRBJ1-1, with a weak D call TRBD1 (5 bases). Trimming took off 7 bases at V and 3 bases at J, with 12 bases between the two ends. Germline V lookup: CDR1 SEHNR, CDR2 FQNEAQ (reference sequence). There are 13 residues in the CDR3. The CDR3 protein is CASIRRGDTEAFF. CDR3 nucleotide sequence: TGTGCCAGCATCCGACGGGGGGACACTGAAGCTTTCTTT. Drawing the rest from reference TRBV7-9 and TRBJ1-1, the complete variable domain is DTGVSQNPRHKITKRGQNVTFRCDPISEHNRLYWYRQTLGQGPEFLTYFQNEAQLEKSRLLSDRFSAERPKGSFSTLEIQRTEQGDSAMYLCASIRRGDTEAFFGQGTRLTVV.

The rearrangement links TRBV6-1 to TRBJ2-7; D is uncertain. V was clipped by 7 bases and J by 4 bases, with 11 bases between them. The CDR3 is made up of 12 amino acids. CDR1 MNHNS and CDR2 SASEGT come from the germline V gene. The CDR3 loop is CASNVLPYEQYF. The CDR3 DNA sequence: TGTGCCAGCAACGTTTTGCCTTACGAGCAGTACTTC.

V and J are TRBV7-2 and TRBJ2-1, with 14 bases fitting TRBD2. The germline gives CDR1 SGHTA, CDR2 FQGNSA. V was clipped by 1 base and J by 15 bases; unmatched bases: 2. This CDR3 has 13 residues. The CDR3 sequence is CASSLGLAGGWFF. As DNA, the CDR3 is TGTGCCAGCAGCTTAGGACTAGCGGGAGGGTGGTTCTTC. The whole variable domain, filled in from reference TRBV7-2 and TRBJ2-1, reads GAGVSQSPSNKVTEKGKDVELRCDPISGHTALYWYRQSLGQGLEFLIYFQGNSAPDKSGLPSDRFSAERTGGSVSTLTIQRTQQEDSAVYLCASSLGLAGGWFFGPGTRLTVL.

The rearrangement uses TRBV27 and TRBJ1-2, with D possibly being TRBD1 (6 bases). The CDR3 consists of 15 residues. V was shortened by 6 bases and J by 0 bases, with 14 bases between the two germline ends. The V gene's germline CDR1 is MNHEY and CDR2 SMNVEV (reference sequence). Here the CDR3 reads CASRVDREANYGYTF. The CDR3 DNA sequence: TGTGCCAGCAGGGTGGACAGAGAAGCTAACTATGGCTACACCTTC.

This chain connects TRBV19 to TRBJ1-1; no definite D call. V lost 7 bases to trimming and J lost 2 bases, with 11 bases between them. Germline CDR1 reads LNHDA; CDR2 reads SQIVND (reference sequence). This CDR3 is 13 amino acids long. The CDR3 loop is CASKVGPNTEAFF. For the CDR3, the DNA is TGTGCCAGTAAGGTAGGCCCCAACACTGAAGCTTTCTTT. Supplemented by reference TRBV19 and TRBJ1-1, the full variable domain reads DGGITQSPKYLFRKEGQNVTLSCEQNLNHDAMYWYRQDPGQGLRLIYYSQIVNDFQKGDIAEGYSVSREKKESFPLTVTSAQKNPTAFYLCASKVGPNTEAFFGQGTRLTVV.

The V gene is TRBV30, the J gene TRBJ1-4, with D unresolved. Per germline, CDR1 GTSNPN and CDR2 SVGIG (reference sequence). This CDR3 comprises 17 residues. V was trimmed by 0 bases and J by 3 bases, leaving 17 bases between them. This CDR3 is CAWSVRGQRVANEKLFF. Here the CDR3 DNA reads TGTGCCTGGAGTGTCCGGGGTCAGCGGGTGGCTAATGAAAAACTGTTTTTT.

Many counts were recorded for this clone. The CDR3 coding sequence is TGTGCCAGCAGTTCCCTCCCGATCCCGGGTACACATGAGCAGTTCTTC. Amino acids: CASSSLPIPGTHEQFF. The V gene is TRBV28, the J gene TRBJ2-1; D unresolved. The germline gives CDR1 MDHEN, CDR2 SYDVKM. There are 16 residues in the CDR3. V was clipped by 4 bases and J by 8 bases, with 21 bases between them.

This clone was detected only a few times. The V and J genes are TRBV27 and TRBJ2-5, with 8 bases aligning to TRBD2. The CDR3 is 17 residues long. Germline lookup yields CDR1 MNHEY and CDR2 SMNVEV (reference sequence). Unmatched junction bases numbered 11, after V lost 2 bases and J lost 3 bases. CDR3 residues: CASSLRYRGGIEETQYF. For the CDR3, the DNA is TGTGCCAGCAGTTTACGGTACCGGGGGGGGATTGAAGAGACCCAGTACTTC.

This chain joins TRBV2 and TRBJ2-3, with 7 bases lining up with TRBD2. The J segment lost 6 bases and the V segment lost 8 bases, leaving 11 bases of the junction unmatched. The CDR3 has 14 amino acids. Germline V CDR1 and CDR2: SNHLY, FYNNEI. CDR3 protein: CASGREEVLDTQYF. As DNA, the CDR3 is TGTGCCAGCGGCCGGGAGGAAGTGCTGGATACGCAGTATTTT.

The CDR3 is CASSDLTEATEQFF. CDR3 in DNA: TGCGCCAGCAGCGACCTGACGGAGGCGACTGAGCAGTTCTTC. The chain employs TRBV5-1 and TRBJ2-1, with D possibly TRBD2 on 5 matching bases. This CDR3 comprises 14 residues. CDR1 SGHRS and CDR2 YFSETQ come from the germline V gene. V lost 4 bases, J lost 9 bases, and 17 bases lay in between.

The gene calls are TRBV6-7 and TRBJ2-5; 7 nucleotides line up with TRBD2. TRBV6-7 is known as an ORF, though its function is uncertain. The CDR3 consists of 16 residues. With V trimmed by 8 bases and J by 5 bases, 17 bases remained unmatched. The CDR3 sequence is CASVMAGGSSGETQYF. The CDR3 DNA reads TGTGCCAGCGTAATGGCGGGCGGGAGTTCCGGTGAGACCCAGTACTTC.

This clone was counted between two and nine times. The genes are TRBV6-5 and TRBJ1-2; 7 bases are a match to TRBD1. Germline lookup yields CDR1 MNHEY and CDR2 SVGAGI. The CDR3 consists of 14 residues. V trimming: 6 bases; J trimming: 4 bases; junction bases outside the gene matches: 8. The CDR3 reads CASSPYRTGYGYTF. As DNA, the CDR3 is TGTGCCAGCAGCCCTTACCGGACAGGCTATGGCTACACCTTC.

This chain connects TRBV14 to TRBJ1-1; D not resolved. This CDR3 is 13 amino acids long. From germline, CDR1 is SGHDN and CDR2 FVKESK. Trimming removed 4 bases at V and 3 bases at J, with 9 bases between. The CDR3 region is CASSRGGHTEAFF. DNA for the CDR3: TGTGCCAGCAGCCGCGGAGGGCACACTGAAGCTTTCTTT.

CDR3 sequence reads: CASSPRRGWEQYF. CDR3 bases: TGTGCCAGCAGTCCCCGACGGGGGTGGGAGCAGTACTTC. The chain has TRBV27 and TRBJ2-7; D perhaps matches TRBD2 (6 bases). The CDR3 has 13 residues. Germline CDR1 MNHEY, CDR2 SMNVEV (reference sequence). V gave up 5 bases and J gave up 7 bases, with 15 bases separating them.

The genes are TRBV2 and TRBJ1-2, with D possibly TRBD1 on 5 matching bases. Trimming stripped 4 bases from V and 1 base from J, with 13 bases between. CDR1 SNHLY and CDR2 FYNNEI come from the germline V gene. The CDR3 length is 15 residues. The CDR3 sequence is CASSGGSRGNYGYTF. CDR3 nucleotides: TGTGCCAGCAGTGGGGGTTCGAGGGGTAACTATGGCTACACCTTC.

A few counts support this clone. This chain links TRBV20-1 with TRBJ1-1; D remains unclear. V lost 7 bases and J 3 bases, leaving 9 bases between the germline ends. The length of the CDR3 is 11 residues. The germline V gene encodes CDR1 DFQATT and CDR2 SNEGSKA (reference sequence). CDR3 loop: CSVPWDTEAFF. The CDR3 DNA is TGCAGTGTTCCTTGGGACACTGAAGCTTTCTTT.

The chain couples TRBV11-2 to TRBJ2-3; unclear D gene. This CDR3 comprises 13 residues. Germline CDR1 reads SGHAT; CDR2 reads FQNNGV. Trimming left V 6 bases short and J 2 bases short, with 9 bases between. In nucleotides, the CDR3 is TGTGCCAGCAGGTTAAGGCCCACAGATACGCAGTATTTT. Translated, it gives CASRLRPTDTQYF. Filled out from reference TRBV11-2 and TRBJ2-3, the complete variable domain reads EAGVAQSPRYKIIEKRQSVAFWCNPISGHATLYWYQQILGQGPKLLIQFQNNGVVDDSQLPKDRFSAERLKGVDSTLKIQPAKLEDSAVYLCASRLRPTDTQYFGPGTRLTVL.

The rearrangement joins TRBV5-1 to TRBJ2-7; possibly TRBD2 for D (6 bases). Germline loops: CDR1 SGHRS, CDR2 YFSETQ. The V end was cut by 4 bases, the J end by 3 bases, with 20 bases between. This CDR3 spans 16 amino acids. The CDR3 DNA sequence: TGCGCCAGCAGCCCAGCACGGAGGGGAGCCGTCTACGAGCAGTACTTC. It encodes CASSPARRGAVYEQYF.

In its sample, this clone was seen once. The chain has TRBV28 and TRBJ1-2; no clear D. CDR1 MDHEN and CDR2 SYDVKM come from the germline V gene. V was clipped by 5 bases and J by 6 bases, with 19 bases between them. The CDR3 covers 15 residues. The CDR3, as DNA: TGTGCCAGCAGTCCGACTGGGTCAACTATCGATGGCTACACCTTC. Protein product: CASSPTGSTIDGYTF.

This clone appeared a single time. V is TRBV11-3 and J is TRBJ2-1; 15 positions match TRBD2. The V gene end was trimmed by 3 bases and the J gene end by 5 bases; junction bases not matched to a gene: 5. CDR1 and CDR2 (germline): SGHNT, YENEEA. The CDR3 spans 17 residues. The CDR3 DNA reads TGTGCCAGCAGCTTGGGACTAGCGGGAGGTGGGGACAATGAGCAGTTCTTC. Protein product: CASSLGLAGGGDNEQFF.

CDR3 coding DNA: TGCGCCAGCAGCCCCCGAGGGGGGACCCAGCCCCAGCATTTT. The encoded protein is CASSPRGGTQPQHF. The chain recombines TRBV5-1 with TRBJ1-5; D is perhaps TRBD1 (6 bases). Per the germline V gene, CDR1 is SGHRS and CDR2 is YFSETQ. The CDR3 totals 14 residues. Between the trimmed V and J ends, which lost 4 bases and 7 bases, there was a span of 15 bases.

As DNA, the CDR3 is TGCGCCAGCAGCTTGGCGGACGCGGCCACTGAAGCTTTCTTT. Protein sequence: CASSLADAATEAFF. The V gene is TRBV5-1, the J gene TRBJ1-1; D is ambiguous. Germline CDR1 reads SGHRS; CDR2 reads YFSETQ. The CDR3 covers 14 residues. Trimming stripped 0 bases from V and 4 bases from J, with 10 bases between.

This chain connects TRBV19 to TRBJ2-7; D possibly matches TRBD1 or TRBD2 (6 bases each). This CDR3 is built from 15 residues. The germline CDR1 and CDR2 sequences are LNHDA and SQIVND (reference sequence). The V end lost 6 bases, the J end lost 4 bases, and 19 bases lay between the germline ends. The CDR3 here is CASRDPGHSGYEQYF. The CDR3 DNA is TGTGCCAGTAGGGACCCGGGACATAGCGGATACGAGCAGTACTTC.

Worth noting for this clone: A read error is possible here, since a much larger clone lies one base away. This sample also contains other DNA sequences that code for the same CDR3. The chain couples TRBV30 to TRBJ1-5; no definite D call. This CDR3 has 16 residues. Germline CDR1 reads GTSNPN; CDR2 reads SVGIG (reference sequence). Trimming removed 0 bases at V and 7 bases at J, with 19 bases between. CDR3 nucleotides: TGTGCCTGGAGTGTACGAGCTGTCTCCGGCCACCAGCCCCAGCATTTT. Protein product: CAWSVRAVSGHQPQHF. The full variable domain, its missing parts supplied by reference TRBV30 and TRBJ1-5, is SQTIHQWPATLVQPVGSPLSLECTVEGTSNPNLYWYRQAAGRGLQLLFYSVGIGQISSEVPQNLSASRPQDRQFILSSKKLLLSDSGFYLCAWSVRAVSGHQPQHFGDGTRLSIL.

V gene TRBV5-6 combines with J gene TRBJ2-2, with 10 bases matching TRBD1. J lost 4 bases, V lost 2 bases, and 5 bases had no gene match. This CDR3 is 16 amino acids long. Germline lookup yields CDR1 SGHDT and CDR2 YYEEEE. CDR3 in amino acids: CASSFRDRGPTGELFF. The CDR3 region has the DNA TGTGCCAGCAGCTTCCGGGACAGGGGTCCCACCGGGGAGCTGTTTTTT. Looking up the rest from reference TRBV5-6 and TRBJ2-2 gives the full variable domain: DAGVTQSPTHLIKTRGQQVTLRCSPKSGHDTVSWYQQALGQGPQFIFQYYEEEERQRGNFPDRFSGHQFPNYSSELNVNALLLGDSALYLCASSFRDRGPTGELFFGEGSRLTVL.

V gene TRBV5-1 combines with J gene TRBJ1-1; no definite D call. Per germline, CDR1 SGHRS and CDR2 YFSETQ. The CDR3 totals 13 residues. V dropped 1 base and J dropped 2 bases, with 6 bases sitting between them. CDR3 sequence: CASSLYSNTEAFF. In nucleotides, the CDR3 is TGCGCCAGCAGCTTGTACAGCAACACTGAAGCTTTCTTT.

The chain is built from TRBV19 and TRBJ1-5, with 12 bases matching TRBD1. CDR1 and CDR2 (germline): LNHDA, SQIVND (reference sequence). Trimming at V came to 1 base and at J to 3 bases, leaving 4 bases not matched to a gene. CDR3 length: 17 residues. This CDR3 is CASSIVGQGAANQPQHF. The CDR3 nucleotides read TGTGCCAGTAGTATAGTGGGACAGGGGGCCGCCAATCAGCCCCAGCATTTT. Filled out from reference TRBV19 and TRBJ1-5, the complete variable domain reads DGGITQSPKYLFRKEGQNVTLSCEQNLNHDAMYWYRQDPGQGLRLIYYSQIVNDFQKGDIAEGYSVSREKKESFPLTVTSAQKNPTAFYLCASSIVGQGAANQPQHFGDGTRLSIL.

This clone turned up a few times. This chain connects TRBV5-5 to TRBJ1-1; D is possibly TRBD1 (5 bases). From germline, CDR1 is SGHKS and CDR2 YYEKEE (reference sequence). V was cut by 5 bases and J by 0 bases, with 26 bases left in between. This CDR3 spans 19 amino acids. CDR3 in amino acids: CASRVGGVGGFDMNTEAFF. As DNA, the CDR3 is TGTGCCAGCAGGGTGGGAGGGGTAGGTGGATTTGATATGAACACTGAAGCTTTCTTT.

The V and J genes are TRBV11-2 and TRBJ1-2, with D unresolved. This CDR3 has 14 residues. Trimming left V 6 bases short and J 5 bases short, with 16 bases between. The germline gives CDR1 SGHAT, CDR2 FQNNGV. The CDR3 here is CASRQSGRSYGYTF. As DNA, the CDR3 is TGTGCCAGCAGACAAAGCGGTCGGTCGTATGGCTACACCTTC.

CDR3 coding DNA: TGCGCCAGCAGCTCCGGGACAACTCCAAACACTGAAGCTTTCTTT. Amino acids: CASSSGTTPNTEAFF. The chain is built from TRBV5-1 and TRBJ1-1; possible D gene TRBD1, 6 bases. The V end lost 3 bases, the J end lost 2 bases, and 14 bases lay between the germline ends. There are 15 residues in the CDR3. From germline, CDR1 is SGHRS and CDR2 YFSETQ.

This clone occurred once. V and J are TRBV7-9 and TRBJ2-1; TRBD2 aligns across 7 bases. The CDR3 has 14 amino acids. The germline V gene has CDR1 SEHNR and CDR2 FQNEAQ (reference sequence). Trimming cost V 5 bases and J 8 bases; bases outside gene matches: 9. CDR3 nucleotides: TGTGCCAGCAGCGACACCGGGGCGGGGGATGAGCAGTTCTTC. It yields the protein CASSDTGAGDEQFF.